Below are 16 T cell receptor beta chains sequenced from a single sample in a study of blood T cell repertoires in COVID-19. Assay used: immunoSEQ multiplex PCR; TCRdb lists only in-frame clones, some missing. The data contain over 100,000 clones, over 80% of them singletons. Sequencing was done on a sample of peripheral blood. The receptor set was obtained from an older woman with acute or convalescent COVID-19.

The genes are TRBV5-5 and TRBJ2-1, with TRBD2 matching over 11 bases. Germline V gene sequence: CDR1 SGHKS, CDR2 YYEKEE (reference sequence). This CDR3 comprises 17 residues. V trimming: 0 bases; J trimming: 6 bases; junction bases outside the gene matches: 8. CDR3 in amino acids: CASSLVSSGGLGNEQFF. The CDR3 DNA follows: TGTGCCAGCAGCTTGGTTTCTAGCGGGGGGCTTGGCAATGAGCAGTTCTTC.

This clone showed up just a few times. The chain couples TRBV19 to TRBJ2-1; D possibly corresponds to TRBD2 (6 bases). The V end lost 6 bases, the J end lost 7 bases, and 19 bases lay between the germline ends. Germline CDR1 is LNHDA and CDR2 is SQIVND (reference sequence). CDR3 length: 15 amino acids. CDR3 sequence (DNA): TGTGCCAGTAGCAGTATTTTAGGTGGGGGGAATGAGCAGTTCTTC. Encoded protein: CASSSILGGGNEQFF.

The rearrangement links TRBV7-2 to TRBJ1-2; 9 bases are a match to TRBD1. V gave up 1 base and J gave up 10 bases; unmatched junction bases: 7. Germline CDR1 and CDR2: SGHTA and FQGNSA. The CDR3 extends over 14 amino acids. The CDR3 protein is CASSLVARDRVYTF. DNA of the CDR3: TGTGCCAGCAGCTTAGTGGCCCGGGACAGGGTCTACACCTTC. The full variable domain, in which reference TRBV7-2 and TRBJ1-2 provide the parts outside the CDR3, is GAGVSQSPSNKVTEKGKDVELRCDPISGHTALYWYRQSLGQGLEFLIYFQGNSAPDKSGLPSDRFSAERTGGSVSTLTIQRTQQEDSAVYLCASSLVARDRVYTFGSGTRLTVV.

The V call is TRBV7-2, the J call TRBJ2-2, with 8 bases aligning to TRBD1. CDR3 length equals 14 residues. The germline V gene encodes CDR1 SGHTA and CDR2 FQGNSA. Trimming cost V 8 bases and J 6 bases; bases outside gene matches: 8. The CDR3 spells CASGGQAISGELFF. CDR3 in DNA: TGTGCCAGCGGGGGACAGGCGATTTCCGGGGAGCTGTTTTTT.

V gene TRBV25-1 combines with J gene TRBJ2-7, with 11 nucleotides matching TRBD2. This CDR3 contains 15 residues. Per the germline V gene, CDR1 is MGHDK and CDR2 is SYGVNS. J gave up 4 bases and V 7 bases, and 9 bases lay outside the gene matches. This chain's CDR3 is CASMGGTSGRYEQYF. In DNA, the CDR3 is TGTGCCAGCATGGGGGGAACTAGCGGGAGATACGAGCAGTACTTC.

The chain is built from TRBV28 and TRBJ2-7; TRBD2 aligns across 11 bases. CDR3 size: 16 residues. After removal of 5 bases from V and 1 base from J, the junction contained 7 bases not matched to a gene. Germline loops: CDR1 MDHEN, CDR2 SYDVKM. The CDR3 DNA sequence: TGTGCCAGCAGTGCCCCCAGACTAGCGGGGTCCTACGAGCAGTACTTC. As protein: CASSAPRLAGSYEQYF.

The chain is built from TRBV6-1 and TRBJ2-5, with 12 bases fitting TRBD2. Unmatched junction bases numbered 11, after V lost 4 bases and J lost 5 bases. Germline V gene sequence: CDR1 MNHNS, CDR2 SASEGT. The CDR3 consists of 17 residues. CDR3 DNA sequence: TGTGCCAGCAGTGTTGGGCTACTAGCGGGAGGCGGGGAGACCCAGTACTTC. Translated, it gives CASSVGLLAGGGETQYF.

The V gene is TRBV10-1, the J gene TRBJ1-1; unclear D gene. Trimming took off 0 bases at V and 4 bases at J, with 6 bases between the two ends. The CDR3 loop spans 13 amino acids. The germline V gene has CDR1 WNHNN and CDR2 SYGVQD (reference sequence). The CDR3 reads CASSESRSTEAFF. CDR3 DNA: TGCGCCAGCAGTGAGTCTCGGTCCACTGAAGCTTTCTTT.

This chain uses TRBV16 with TRBJ2-5; maybe TRBD1 (6 bases). This CDR3 contains 12 residues. V lost 2 bases, J lost 5 bases, and 6 bases lay in between. CDR1 and CDR2 (germline): KGHSY, FQNENV. The CDR3 region has the DNA TGTGCCAGCAGCCAAGACAGGGAGACCCAGTACTTC. Encoded protein: CASSQDRETQYF.

V is TRBV27 and J is TRBJ2-3; 7 bases fit TRBD2. The CDR3 covers 16 residues. Losses at the gene ends were 2 bases for V and 0 bases for J; bases not matched to a gene: 5. Germline V gene sequence: CDR1 MNHEY, CDR2 SMNVEV (reference sequence). CDR3 nucleotides: TGTGCCAGCAGTTTACGCGGGGGTACTAGCACAGATACGCAGTATTTT. Its translation: CASSLRGGTSTDTQYF.

The chain employs TRBV4-3 and TRBJ1-2; a possible D gene is TRBD1 (5 bases). Looked up from germline, CDR1 is LGHNA and CDR2 is YSLEER. The CDR3 loop spans 15 amino acids. Between the trimmed V and J ends, which lost 5 bases and 7 bases, there was a span of 20 bases. The CDR3: CASSGAGGDSFGYTF. CDR3 DNA sequence: TGCGCCAGCAGCGGGGCGGGAGGGGACTCCTTTGGCTACACCTTC.

The chain employs TRBV7-2 and TRBJ1-4, with 7 bases lining up with TRBD1. The CDR3 has 14 amino acids. The germline V gene encodes CDR1 SGHTA and CDR2 FQGNSA. The ends lost 3 bases at V and 7 bases at J; junction bases unmatched: 5. CDR3 sequence reads: CASSFDRESEKLFF. In nucleotides, the CDR3 is TGTGCCAGCAGCTTCGACAGGGAGAGTGAAAAACTGTTTTTT.

The genes are TRBV28 and TRBJ1-5, with D possibly being TRBD1 (5 bases). The CDR3 contains 16 residues. V lost 1 base to trimming and J lost 7 bases, with 17 bases between them. Germline V gene sequence: CDR1 MDHEN, CDR2 SYDVKM. For the CDR3, the DNA is TGTGCCAGCAGTTTATTGGGCACTACCCGGGGGCAGCCCCAGCATTTT. It encodes CASSLLGTTRGQPQHF.

The chain recombines TRBV6-5 with TRBJ1-4; TRBD1 might be the D (6 bases). CDR3 length: 13 residues. Deletions cut 11 bases from V and 8 bases from J, with 18 bases between. Germline V gene sequence: CDR1 MNHEY, CDR2 SVGAGI. The chain's CDR3 is CAYREINREKLFF. Here the CDR3 DNA reads TGTGCCTACAGGGAAATAAATCGGGAAAAACTGTTTTTT.

The chain is built from TRBV14 and TRBJ2-1, with TRBD2 identical over 9 bases. J gave up 9 bases and V 0 bases, and 6 bases lay outside the gene matches. There are 15 residues in the CDR3. CDR1 and CDR2 from the germline V gene are SGHDN and FVKESK. CDR3 bases: TGTGCCAGCAGCCAAGAACAGCGGGAGGAGGGTGAGCAGTTCTTC. Its protein is CASSQEQREEGEQFF.

The rearrangement links TRBV27 to TRBJ2-7, with D tentatively TRBD1 (6 bases). The CDR3 length is 11 residues. The V and J ends lost 3 bases and 7 bases respectively, with 7 bases between them. In germline, CDR1 is MNHEY, CDR2 SMNVEV (reference sequence). CDR3 in amino acids: CASSFRGEQYF. CDR3 sequence (DNA): TGTGCCAGCAGTTTTAGGGGGGAGCAGTACTTC.